Detailed here is one T cell receptor (beta chain). Clones were sequenced by immunoSEQ multiplex PCR, and TCRdb holds only the in-frame ones, with some missing. The repertoire has about 40,000 clones, roughly 88% of them found once; the top ten carry 9.5% to 15%. This specimen belongs to a study of sequential checkpoint blockade in melanoma. The treatment denotes: randomized to nivolumab then ipilimumab (arm A) or the reverse (arm B). Germline V gene lookup returns CDR1 MGHRA and CDR2 YSYEKL. Trimming cost V 1 base and J 1 base, with 10 bases left between them. The CDR3 extends over 15 amino acids. The sequence derives from a human donor with melanoma. The chain employs TRBV4-1 and TRBJ1-1, with D possibly matching TRBD1 (6 bases). The sample in question was CD8+ T cells sorted from blood (inferred from file names), obtained from a patient given nivolumab and ipilimumab in sequence. This chain's CDR3 is CASSQAVRGNTEAFF. The CDR3 DNA sequence: TGCGCCAGCAGCCAAGCCGTCAGGGGGAACACTGAAGCTTTCTTT.